One and the same sample provided the 26 T cell receptor beta chains below, sequenced in a study of blood T cell repertoires in COVID-19. TCRdb keeps only in-frame clones here, not all; method: immunoSEQ multiplex PCR. The sample includes about 97,000 clones, about 85% seen only once; the top ten take around 2%. The specimen was peripheral blood. The receptors were sampled from a woman in her 70s with active or convalescent COVID-19.

This chain links TRBV5-4 with TRBJ1-4; D ambiguous. Germline CDR1 SGHNT, CDR2 YYREEE (reference sequence). The CDR3 is made up of 15 amino acids. V lost 0 bases and J 5 bases, leaving 11 bases between the germline ends. For the CDR3, the DNA is TGTGCCAGCAGCTTGGCAGGACGGGAGAATGAAAAACTGTTTTTT. Protein product: CASSLAGRENEKLFF.

The chain is built from TRBV28 and TRBJ2-3; D possibly corresponds to TRBD2 (6 bases). V was pared by 5 bases and J by 0 bases, with 12 bases between. This CDR3 is 15 amino acids long. Germline V gene lookup returns CDR1 MDHEN and CDR2 SYDVKM. This CDR3 is CASSTLRGSTDTQYF. The DNA for the CDR3 is TGTGCCAGCAGTACTCTGCGGGGCAGCACAGATACGCAGTATTTT.

V usage is TRBV4-1 and J usage is TRBJ2-7, with D possibly matching TRBD1 (5 bases). V was shortened by 0 bases and J by 2 bases, with 14 bases between the two germline ends. The V gene's germline CDR1 is MGHRA and CDR2 YSYEKL. CDR3 length: 16 amino acids. The CDR3 region is CASSQDLRQRTYEQYF. CDR3 nucleotides: TGCGCCAGCAGCCAAGATTTGAGACAGAGGACCTACGAGCAGTACTTC.

This chain joins TRBV5-1 and TRBJ1-3; 9 nucleotides agree with TRBD1. Germline lookup yields CDR1 SGHRS and CDR2 YFSETQ. The CDR3 sequence is 16 residues long. Unmatched junction bases numbered 7, after V lost 4 bases and J lost 2 bases. CDR3 DNA sequence: TGCGCCAGCAGCCCGCAGGGACAGGGAGCTGGAAACACCATATATTTT. Its translation: CASSPQGQGAGNTIYF.

This clone was observed a single time. The chain recombines TRBV2 with TRBJ2-1; 13 bases match TRBD2. The CDR3 is made up of 17 amino acids. Germline lookup yields CDR1 SNHLY and CDR2 FYNNEI. The V segment lost 0 bases and the J segment 7 bases; nucleotides outside the gene matches: 6. Here the CDR3 DNA reads TGTGCCAGCAGTGAAGCGCTTCGGACTAGCGGGGGTAATGAGCAGTTCTTC. Encoded protein: CASSEALRTSGGNEQFF.

The V gene is TRBV10-1, the J gene TRBJ1-2; no clear D. Germline V CDR1 and CDR2: WNHNN, SYGVQD (reference sequence). The CDR3 is 13 residues long. V was pared by 3 bases and J by 4 bases, with 9 bases between. The chain's CDR3 is CASSDGVGYGYTF. CDR3 nucleotide sequence: TGCGCCAGCAGTGACGGGGTAGGCTATGGCTACACCTTC.

This clone has a handful of counts. The chain couples TRBV5-4 to TRBJ2-3; TRBD2 matches 11 bases. The CDR3 length is 17 residues. The ends lost 3 bases at V and 6 bases at J; junction bases unmatched: 12. CDR1 and CDR2 from the germline V gene are SGHNT and YYREEE (reference sequence). The CDR3 protein is CASSSRLAGLLSDTQYF. For the CDR3, the DNA is TGTGCCAGCAGCTCTCGACTAGCGGGACTTCTTTCGGATACGCAGTATTTT.

The chain joins TRBV7-2 to TRBJ2-1, with TRBD2 matching 15 bases. Germline values: CDR1 SGHTA, CDR2 FQGNSA. This CDR3 is built from 18 residues. V dropped 5 bases and J dropped 7; count of bases not matched to a gene: 12. In DNA form, the CDR3 reads TGTGCCAGCAGCGATGGACTAGCGGGAGGGCCTAGGGGGAATGAGCAGTTCTTC. Protein sequence: CASSDGLAGGPRGNEQFF.

The gene calls are TRBV9 and TRBJ1-2; D is possibly TRBD1 (6 bases). The germline V gene encodes CDR1 SGDLS and CDR2 YYNGEE. With 3 bases removed from V and 8 bases from J, the gap between germline ends came to 20 bases. The CDR3 length is 15 residues. The CDR3 coding sequence is TGTGCCAGCAGCGCAATAGCTGGGGGGGCAAACGGCTACACCTTC. This codes for CASSAIAGGANGYTF.

This clone has a handful of counts. This chain uses TRBV28 with TRBJ2-2; D gene unclear. V was shortened by 2 bases and J by 3 bases, with 10 bases between the two germline ends. Germline loops: CDR1 MDHEN, CDR2 SYDVKM. This CDR3 spans 15 amino acids. The CDR3, as DNA: TGTGCCAGCAGTTTAAGCCGCCTTGACACCGGGGAGCTGTTTTTT. It is translated as CASSLSRLDTGELFF.

The gene calls are TRBV3-1 (or the pseudogene TRBV3-2) and TRBJ2-1; 7 positions agree with TRBD1. The CDR3 length is 14 residues. The ends lost 6 bases at V and 6 bases at J; junction bases unmatched: 8. Germline loops: CDR1 LGHDT, CDR2 YNNKEL (reference sequence). CDR3 sequence (DNA): TGTGCCAGCAGGCTTTCCGGGACAGCCAATGAGCAGTTCTTC. This gives the protein CASRLSGTANEQFF.

The J gene is TRBJ2-7, the V gene TRBV19, with D possibly TRBD2 on 6 matching bases. V lost 5 bases to trimming and J lost 6 bases, with 20 bases between them. This CDR3 has 15 amino acids. Germline V gives CDR1 LNHDA, CDR2 SQIVND (reference sequence). The CDR3 sequence is CASSYRLDGRFEQYF. The CDR3 region has the DNA TGTGCCAGTAGTTATCGACTGGACGGGAGATTCGAGCAGTACTTC.

The gene calls are TRBV6-1 and TRBJ1-2, with D unresolved. The germline CDR1 and CDR2 sequences are MNHNS and SASEGT. The CDR3 covers 13 residues. V was pared by 0 bases and J by 4 bases, with 6 bases between. In DNA, the CDR3 is TGTGCCAGCAGTGAAGCATTGAGCTATGGCTACACCTTC. It translates to CASSEALSYGYTF.

The chain joins TRBV6-5 to TRBJ1-5, with TRBD1 matching over 11 bases. CDR1 and CDR2 (germline): MNHEY, SVGAGI. CDR3 size: 13 residues. V lost 10 bases to trimming and J lost 8 bases; unmatched junction nucleotides: 7. The CDR3 loop is CATRTGGAKPQHF. The CDR3 DNA is TGTGCCACCCGGACAGGGGGCGCGAAGCCCCAGCATTTT.

J is TRBJ2-2 and V is TRBV5-6, with a weak D call TRBD2 (5 bases). Per the germline V gene, CDR1 is SGHDT and CDR2 is YYEEEE. This CDR3 comprises 17 residues. Trimming pared 2 bases from V and 5 bases from J, leaving 19 bases between. The CDR3 spells CASSFGVSPTGTGELFF. CDR3 DNA sequence: TGTGCCAGCAGCTTTGGAGTCAGCCCAACGGGAACCGGGGAGCTGTTTTTT.

This chain links TRBV21-1 with TRBJ2-3; TRBD2 is taken as the D call from the table, unchecked against the DNA. TRBV21-1 is a listed pseudogene. The CDR3 length is 19 residues. The CDR3 loop reads CASSRDRGLAGVNTDTQYF. The CDR3 DNA reads as TGTGCCAGCAGCAGGGACAGGGGTTTAGCGGGGGTGAACACAGATACGCAGTATTTT.

The rearrangement links TRBV5-1 to TRBJ2-2; D is perhaps TRBD2 (9 bases). The CDR3 consists of 18 residues. Germline CDR1 and CDR2: SGHRS and YFSETQ. Trimming shortened V by 4 bases and J by 3 bases, and 22 bases separated the two germline ends. For the CDR3, the DNA is TGCGCCAGCAGCCCCCGGACAGGGACTAGCACGGACACCGGGGAGCTGTTTTTT. Protein sequence: CASSPRTGTSTDTGELFF.

This sequence joins TRBV4-3 and TRBJ2-1, with 15 bases matching TRBD2. From germline, CDR1 is LGHNA and CDR2 YSLEER. The CDR3 is 15 residues long. The junction had 7 bases not matched to a gene; V was cut back by 8 bases and J by 8 bases. Here the CDR3 reads CASRRTSGGADEQFF. The CDR3 region has the DNA TGCGCCAGCCGACGGACTAGCGGGGGGGCAGATGAGCAGTTCTTC.

This chain links TRBV3-1 (or the pseudogene TRBV3-2) with TRBJ2-1; 15 bases match TRBD2. Germline trimming cut 7 bases from V and 7 bases from J; bases unmatched to any gene: 11. The length of the CDR3 is 17 residues. Per the germline V gene, CDR1 is LGHDT and CDR2 is YNNKEL (reference sequence). CDR3 sequence (DNA): TGTGCCAGCACCCCAAGTAGGACTAGCGGGAGGGGTAATGAGCAGTTCTTC. It codes for CASTPSRTSGRGNEQFF.

V and J are TRBV3-1 (or the pseudogene TRBV3-2) and TRBJ1-5; 9 bases fit TRBD1. CDR3 size: 15 residues. Germline V gene lookup returns CDR1 LGHDT and CDR2 YNNKEL (reference sequence). V shed 4 bases and J 6 bases; nucleotides not matched to a gene: 7. The CDR3 DNA is TGTGCCAGCAGCCCAGTGACAGGGGGTGGTCAGCCCCAGCATTTT. As protein: CASSPVTGGGQPQHF.

The genes are TRBV24-1 and TRBJ2-7; possible D gene TRBD1, 5 bases. The germline gives CDR1 KGHDR, CDR2 SFDVKD. The CDR3 length is 13 residues. V was cut by 12 bases and J by 0 bases, with 14 bases left in between. CDR3 DNA sequence: TGTGCCCCCGGTCGACAGTCCTCCTACGAGCAGTACTTC. This gives the protein CAPGRQSSYEQYF.

This sequence joins TRBV11-3 and TRBJ1-1, with 7 bases matching TRBD1. The CDR3 contains 13 residues. Losses at the gene ends were 5 bases for V and 7 bases for J; bases not matched to a gene: 7. The germline V gene has CDR1 SGHNT and CDR2 YENEEA. In nucleotides, the CDR3 is TGTGCCAGCAGCACAGGGGATTCCATTGAAGCTTTCTTT. Residues: CASSTGDSIEAFF.

This sequence joins TRBV30 and TRBJ1-1; D call uncertain. V was trimmed by 2 bases and J by 4 bases, leaving 11 bases between them. The length of the CDR3 is 13 residues. Germline CDR1 GTSNPN, CDR2 SVGIG (reference sequence). This chain's CDR3 is CAWSSGEPTEAFF. The CDR3 region has the DNA TGTGCCTGGAGTTCGGGTGAACCCACTGAAGCTTTCTTT.

V is TRBV5-1 and J is TRBJ2-1; TRBD2 matches 8 bases. This CDR3 has 15 residues. V shed 4 bases and J 3 bases; nucleotides not matched to a gene: 6. Germline V gene data show CDR1 as SGHRS and CDR2 as YFSETQ. The CDR3 sequence is CASSRLAGGYNEQFF. CDR3 DNA sequence: TGCGCCAGCAGCCGTCTAGCGGGTGGCTACAATGAGCAGTTCTTC.

The chain employs TRBV11-2 and TRBJ2-3, with D uncertain. Germline V gene data show CDR1 as SGHAT and CDR2 as FQNNGV. V was shortened by 1 base and J by 1 base, with 6 bases between the two germline ends. The length of the CDR3 is 14 residues. This CDR3 is CASSLVQGTDTQYF. CDR3 sequence (DNA): TGTGCCAGCAGCTTAGTGCAGGGCACAGATACGCAGTATTTT.

The chain has TRBV7-9 and TRBJ1-1, with D unclear. The CDR3 has 15 amino acids. Trimming removed 3 bases from V and 1 base from J, with 12 bases in between. CDR1 is SEHNR, CDR2 FQNEAQ, per germline (reference sequence). DNA of the CDR3: TGTGCCAGCAGCTTCAAGACTACCACGAACACTGAAGCTTTCTTT. This sequence encodes CASSFKTTTNTEAFF. Combining the CDR3 with reference TRBV7-9 and TRBJ1-1 gives the whole variable domain DTGVSQNPRHKITKRGQNVTFRCDPISEHNRLYWYRQTLGQGPEFLTYFQNEAQLEKSRLLSDRFSAERPKGSFSTLEIQRTEQGDSAMYLCASSFKTTTNTEAFFGQGTRLTVV.